This TCR beta chain was identified during a study of CD8 T cells in Susac syndrome. Study results and caveats: By the study's own acknowledgment, its TCR sequencing and HLA analysis included relatively few individuals.

TCR beta sequencing was performed on blood CD8+ and CD4+ T cells. A word on this clonotype: Its antigen is as yet unknown.

Trimming removed 6 bases from V and 6 bases from J; junction bases left unmatched: 13. The length of the CDR3 is 17 residues. Germline values: CDR1 MDHEN, CDR2 SYDVKM. RNA in amounts of roughly 0.5 to 1 ug was reverse transcribed with random hexamers. Amplification of TCR beta CDR3 used immunoSEQ multiplex PCR across 54 Vbeta and 13 Jbeta. TCRdb used MiXCR to reprocess the immunoSEQ multiplex PCR reads, holding one entry per CDR3 protein. The sample holds around 230,000 distinct CDR3 sequences, about 95% seen once. This clonotype was obtained from a human donor with multiple sclerosis. The sequencing sample was made of CD4+ T cells from PBMCs. The J gene is TRBJ2-3, the V gene TRBV28; 12 bases agree with TRBD2. CDR3 sequence: CASSLLTSGRIKDTQYF. The DNA for the CDR3 is TGTGCCAGCAGCCTCCTAACTAGCGGGAGGATCAAGGATACGCAGTATTTT.